The 17 T cell receptor beta chains below all came from one sample that was sequenced in a study of siplizumab effects on memory and regulatory T cells. Measured with immunoSEQ multiplex PCR; TCRdb has only the in-frame clones, and not every one. Seen here are about 64,000 clones, nearly 98% observed once, and the top ten hold 0.095%. Sample: naive CD8+ T cells sorted from blood. These TCRs come from a human donor in good health.

This clone has a handful of counts. The chain employs TRBV11-2 and TRBJ2-3; 8 bases match TRBD2. Germline V gives CDR1 SGHAT, CDR2 FQNNGV. Unmatched junction bases numbered 7, after V lost 3 bases and J lost 5 bases. This CDR3 has 15 amino acids. The CDR3 DNA reads TGTGCCAGCAGCTTGCAGCGGGGGAGGGTAGATACGCAGTATTTT. Its translation is CASSLQRGRVDTQYF.

The J gene is TRBJ2-1, the V gene TRBV4-3; D ambiguous. Germline CDR1 and CDR2: LGHNA and YSLEER. The germline V and J ends were trimmed by 0 bases and 1 base, with 13 bases remaining between them. The CDR3 is 17 amino acids. The CDR3 coding sequence is TGCGCCAGCAGCCAAGATCCCCCGCCTTCGTCCTACAATGAGCAGTTCTTC. This sequence encodes CASSQDPPPSSYNEQFF.

This clone was observed once. The genes are TRBV4-3 and TRBJ2-3, with 12 positions matching TRBD2. V lost 0 bases to trimming and J lost 3 bases; unmatched junction nucleotides: 7. The germline CDR1 and CDR2 sequences are LGHNA and YSLEER. The length of the CDR3 is 18 residues. This chain's CDR3 is CASSQELAGGPETDTQYF. The CDR3 coding sequence is TGCGCCAGCAGCCAAGAGCTAGCGGGGGGGCCCGAGACAGATACGCAGTATTTT.

CDR3: CASRPTALSDTEAFF. As DNA, the CDR3 is TGTGCCAGCAGACCGACAGCACTTTCAGACACTGAAGCTTTCTTT. J is TRBJ1-1 and V is TRBV27, with a possible D match to TRBD1 (5 bases). This CDR3 comprises 15 residues. Germline V lookup: CDR1 MNHEY, CDR2 SMNVEV (reference sequence). V lost 6 bases and J lost 3, with 17 bases in between.

CDR3 sequence: CAWSERTGLLGNTIYF. The CDR3 nucleotides read TGTGCCTGGAGTGAACGGACAGGATTGCTAGGAAACACCATATATTTT. V is TRBV30 and J is TRBJ1-3; the match to TRBD1 covers 7 bases. Trimming cost V 1 base and J 4 bases; bases outside gene matches: 10. Looked up from germline, CDR1 is GTSNPN and CDR2 is SVGIG (reference sequence). The CDR3 consists of 16 residues.

V is TRBV27 and J is TRBJ2-7; the D is unclear. V was shortened by 4 bases and J by 0 bases, with 10 bases between the two germline ends. Germline CDR1 MNHEY, CDR2 SMNVEV (reference sequence). The CDR3 has 14 amino acids. The CDR3 here is CASSSTPSSYEQYF. CDR3 DNA sequence: TGTGCCAGCAGTTCGACGCCGAGCTCCTACGAGCAGTACTTC.

The rearrangement uses TRBV23-1 and TRBJ2-7, with D maybe TRBD1 (5 bases). TRBV23-1 counts as an open reading frame of uncertain function. V was cut by 7 bases and J by 0 bases, with 25 bases left in between. CDR3 length: 18 amino acids. DNA for the CDR3: TGCGCCAGCACTACCATAAGGACAATCTTCGAACCCTCCTACGAGCAGTACTTC. It codes for CASTTIRTIFEPSYEQYF.

The genes are TRBV21-1 and TRBJ1-3. TRBV21-1 is a documented pseudogene. The CDR3 has 15 amino acids. For the CDR3, the DNA is TGTGCCAGCAGCAAAGGGGGGTTCCGTGGAAACACCATATATTTT. Translation: CASSKGGFRGNTIYF.

The chain employs TRBV15 and TRBJ2-7, with D unclear. CDR1 and CDR2 (germline): LNHNV, YYDKDF (reference sequence). With 4 bases removed from V and 3 bases from J, the gap between germline ends came to 16 bases. This CDR3 has 15 amino acids. CDR3 in amino acids: CATSTALYGDYEQYF. CDR3 sequence (DNA): TGTGCCACCAGCACGGCCCTTTATGGCGACTACGAGCAGTACTTC. Complete variable domain (other parts from reference TRBV15 and TRBJ2-7): DAMVIQNPRYQVTQFGKPVTLSCSQTLNHNVMYWYQQKSSQAPKLLFHYYDKDFNNEADTPDNFQSRRPNTSFCFLDIRSPGLGDTAMYLCATSTALYGDYEQYFGPGTRLTVT.

The chain joins TRBV2 to TRBJ2-3, with 10 bases aligning to TRBD2. Trimming removed 4 bases from V and 2 bases from J; junction bases left unmatched: 6. The CDR3 consists of 16 residues. The germline V gene has CDR1 SNHLY and CDR2 FYNNEI. DNA for the CDR3: TGTGCCAGCAGTGGGCTAGCGGGGGACATCACAGATACGCAGTATTTT. Its protein is CASSGLAGDITDTQYF.

The chain combines TRBV19 with TRBJ1-2, with TRBD1 matching 9 bases. Looked up from germline, CDR1 is LNHDA and CDR2 is SQIVND (reference sequence). V shed 5 bases and J 8 bases; nucleotides not matched to a gene: 9. This CDR3 has 14 amino acids. The chain's CDR3 is CASSLSGTGYGYTF. CDR3 bases: TGTGCCAGTAGTCTCTCCGGGACAGGGTACGGCTACACCTTC.

This chain joins TRBV11-2 and TRBJ2-7; 8 bases match TRBD1. J was trimmed by 2 bases and V by 0 bases; bases with no gene match: 3. Per the germline V gene, CDR1 is SGHAT and CDR2 is FQNNGV. The CDR3 covers 15 residues. The CDR3 loop is CASSLEQGGPYEQYF. The CDR3 DNA reads TGTGCCAGCAGCTTAGAACAGGGGGGCCCCTACGAGCAGTACTTC.

This rearrangement joins TRBV7-2 to TRBJ1-1; possible D gene TRBD1, 6 bases. The length of the CDR3 is 15 residues. V was clipped by 5 bases and J by 1 base, with 14 bases between them. Germline V gives CDR1 SGHTA, CDR2 FQGNSA. CDR3 sequence: CASSRNREGNTEAFF. CDR3 DNA: TGTGCCAGCAGCCGTAACAGGGAGGGGAACACTGAAGCTTTCTTT.

J is TRBJ1-2 and V is TRBV2; TRBD1 matches at 7 bases. CDR1 and CDR2 from the germline V gene are SNHLY and FYNNEI. This CDR3 is built from 16 residues. V trimming: 6 bases; J trimming: 2 bases; junction bases outside the gene matches: 12. CDR3 in amino acids: CASSSYPGQLNYGYTF. CDR3 DNA: TGTGCCAGCAGCTCTTATCCGGGACAGCTCAACTATGGCTACACCTTC. Using reference TRBV2 and TRBJ1-2 for the parts outside the CDR3, the full variable domain is EPEVTQTPSHQVTQMGQEVILRCVPISNHLYFYWYRQILGQKVEFLVSFYNNEISEKSEIFDDQFSVERPDGSNFTLKIRSTKLEDSAMYFCASSSYPGQLNYGYTFGSGTRLTVV.

This rearrangement joins TRBV11-2 to TRBJ2-7; tentatively, D is TRBD2 (7 bases). Trimming removed 8 bases from V and 5 bases from J, with 16 bases in between. The CDR3 length is 13 residues. Germline V lookup: CDR1 SGHAT, CDR2 FQNNGV. The CDR3 spells CASFAGGRDEQYF. Written as DNA, the CDR3 is TGTGCCAGCTTCGCCGGGGGGCGCGACGAGCAGTACTTC. Filled out from reference TRBV11-2 and TRBJ2-7, the complete variable domain reads EAGVAQSPRYKIIEKRQSVAFWCNPISGHATLYWYQQILGQGPKLLIQFQNNGVVDDSQLPKDRFSAERLKGVDSTLKIQPAKLEDSAVYLCASFAGGRDEQYFGPGTRLTVT.

V gene TRBV5-4 combines with J gene TRBJ2-1; D might be TRBD2 (6 bases). V was cut by 3 bases and J by 6 bases, with 13 bases left in between. The CDR3 covers 14 residues. From germline, CDR1 is SGHNT and CDR2 YYREEE (reference sequence). This CDR3 reads CASSYFAGTNEQFF. CDR3 DNA: TGTGCCAGCAGCTACTTTGCGGGAACCAATGAGCAGTTCTTC. Drawing the rest from reference TRBV5-4 and TRBJ2-1, the complete variable domain is ETGVTQSPTHLIKTRGQQVTLRCSSQSGHNTVSWYQQALGQGPQFIFQYYREEENGRGNFPPRFSGLQFPNYSSELNVNALELDDSALYLCASSYFAGTNEQFFGPGTRLTVL.

The V call is TRBV12-5, the J call TRBJ2-3; D remains ambiguous. The germline gives CDR1 LGHNT, CDR2 FRNRAP. Trimming took off 5 bases at V and 6 bases at J, with 9 bases between the two ends. This CDR3 is 12 amino acids long. The chain's CDR3 is CASGGMRDTQYF. CDR3 nucleotide sequence: TGTGCTAGTGGTGGAATGAGGGATACGCAGTATTTT. Full variable domain (rest looked up from reference TRBV12-5 and TRBJ2-3): DARVTQTPRHKVTEMGQEVTMRCQPILGHNTVFWYRQTMMQGLELLAYFRNRAPLDDSGMPKDRFSAEMPDATLATLKIQPSEPRDSAVYFCASGGMRDTQYFGPGTRLTVL.